At least ten counts were recorded for the clone carrying this TCR beta chain. Its antigen is unknown. The TCR beta library used iRepertoire HTBI primers with Arm-PCR amplification of CDR3. How the authors handled the data: Sequenced samples collectively carried roughly 60 TRBV and 14 TRBJ segments. From the multiplex PCR reads, TCRdb called clonotypes with MiXCR, one entry per CDR3 protein. What appears here as the V and J calls and clone size reflects TCRdb's work, not the paper's. The sample shows around 250,000 distinct CDR3 sequences, 20% to 25% of them seen only once. CDR3 size: 13 residues. The V gene lost 5 bases and the J gene lost 3 bases, with 10 bases spanning the gap. This sample's time point: newly diagnosed GD, antithyroid drugs for less than 3 months. Generation of the TCR library employed RNA extracted from PBMCs. The record originates from a study of regulatory T cells in long-lasting Graves disease. Study-level results: Accuracy was possibly reduced by small sample size. TRBV28, TRBJ1-2 and TRBJ2-5 were segments that persistent disease favored. The number of shared public clonotypes was higher in persistent patients (2,741) than new patients (under 1,000).

The V and J genes are TRBV12-3 or TRBV12-4 and TRBJ1-1; TRBD1 might be the D (5 bases). The clonotype originates from a female donor with Graves disease. This material consisted of peripheral blood mononuclear cells (PBMCs), taken at new diagnosis, from a patient treated with antithyroid drugs. CDR3 residues: CASSPTEHTEAFF. The CDR3 DNA sequence: TGTGCCAGCAGTCCGACAGAGCACACTGAAGCTTTCTTT.